This TCR beta chain was obtained from a study of T cell repertoires in cytomegalovirus infection. The study, taken as a whole, reports: What dominated the ex vivo response were HLA-C-restricted CMV-specific TCR beta clonotypes. Cumulative frequency (of public TCR beta family members) identified carriers of CMV plus the relevant HLA.

TCRdb redid the calling of the reads with MiXCR, one entry per CDR3 protein. The table records under 600,000 distinct CDR3 sequences, more than 15% of them present only once. The ends were cut back, 7 bases at V and 6 bases at J, with 14 bases in the middle. Germline values: CDR1 MNHEY, CDR2 SMNVEV (reference sequence). The CDR3 is made up of 13 amino acids. This clonotype was observed a few times. Its antigen is currently unknown. The sample taken for sequencing was CD8+ T cells from PBMCs. The chain couples TRBV27 to TRBJ2-3; D may match TRBD1 or TRBD2 (6 bases each). This clonotype was obtained from a human donor in good health (CMV status not recorded). Some clones in this sample may be carry-over from other donors' samples. DNA of the CDR3: TGTGCCAGCACCCCGGGGGCAGGCGATACGCAGTATTTT. Residues: CASTPGAGDTQYF.